The 23 T cell receptor beta chains presented below share a single source sample, sequenced in a study of T cell responses to AZD1222 COVID-19 vaccine. The repertoire was sequenced with immunoSEQ multiplex PCR; TCRdb's copy has only in-frame clones and lacks some. Of 150,000 to 160,000 clones in the sample, about nine tenths were seen once. The sequencing used peripheral blood, collected after recovery from COVID-19. The receptors derive from an adult who had recovered from COVID-19.

The J gene is TRBJ1-2, the V gene TRBV10-3; no reliable D call. Trimming stripped 2 bases from V and 6 bases from J, with 13 bases between. CDR3 length: 14 amino acids. Germline CDR1 ENHRY, CDR2 SYGVKD. CDR3 sequence: CAISEEASGNGYTF. The CDR3 DNA is TGTGCCATCAGTGAGGAGGCGTCGGGGAATGGCTACACCTTC.

In nucleotides, the CDR3 is TGCGCCAGCAGCTTCGGGACTAGCACAGATACGCAGTATTTT. This gives the protein CASSFGTSTDTQYF. The chain has TRBV5-1 and TRBJ2-3; D is perhaps TRBD2 (6 bases). V shed 2 bases and J shed 0 bases, with 7 bases lying between them. The germline CDR1 and CDR2 sequences are SGHRS and YFSETQ. The CDR3 consists of 14 residues.

This sequence joins TRBV6-6 and TRBJ1-1, with unresolved D. V lost 2 bases and J 4 bases, leaving 8 bases between the germline ends. The V gene's germline CDR1 is MNHNY and CDR2 SVGAGI (reference sequence). CDR3 length equals 13 residues. The CDR3 DNA reads TGTGCCAGCAGTTACAGGGAGGCCACTGAAGCTTTCTTT. Translated, it gives CASSYREATEAFF.

This chain uses TRBV27 with TRBJ2-2; 15 bases match TRBD2. CDR1 and CDR2 from the germline V gene are MNHEY and SMNVEV (reference sequence). The CDR3 is 18 amino acids. With V trimmed by 2 bases and J by 7 bases, 8 bases remained unmatched. This CDR3 is CASSLDGLAGGVSGELFF. The CDR3 DNA is TGTGCCAGCAGTTTAGACGGACTAGCGGGAGGGGTTAGCGGGGAGCTGTTTTTT.

The chain uses TRBV29-1 and TRBJ2-2, with 8 bases that match TRBD2. The CDR3 is 14 residues long. The germline V gene has CDR1 SQVTM and CDR2 ANQGSEA. Trimming at V came to 4 bases and at J to 6 bases, leaving 7 bases not matched to a gene. The DNA of the CDR3 is TGCAGCGTTGGGGGGACTAGTGGGCCCGGGGAGCTGTTTTTT. Its translation is CSVGGTSGPGELFF.

The rearrangement uses TRBV20-1 and TRBJ2-7; maybe TRBD1 (5 bases). Germline CDR1 and CDR2: DFQATT and SNEGSKA (reference sequence). V lost 7 bases and J 3 bases, leaving 10 bases between the germline ends. There are 11 residues in the CDR3. The CDR3 spells CSVRQGYEQYF. CDR3 coding DNA: TGCAGTGTCCGGCAGGGCTACGAGCAGTACTTC.

This chain's CDR3 is CASSLGGAGNTDTQYF. CDR3 bases: TGTGCCAGCAGCTTGGGGGGGGCAGGGAACACAGATACGCAGTATTTT. The chain is built from TRBV11-2 and TRBJ2-3; TRBD2 is a possible D gene (7 bases). CDR1 and CDR2 (germline): SGHAT, FQNNGV. Trimming pared 3 bases from V and 2 bases from J, leaving 15 bases between. The CDR3 runs to 16 residues.

This chain connects TRBV28 to TRBJ1-1; D not certain. The CDR3 spans 12 residues. The V gene's germline CDR1 is MDHEN and CDR2 SYDVKM. The ends were cut back, 5 bases at V and 1 base at J, with 5 bases in the middle. The CDR3 sequence: CASSPQNTEAFF. As DNA, the CDR3 is TGTGCCAGCAGTCCGCAGAACACTGAAGCTTTCTTT.

This clone was seen a handful of times. The germline gene is not matched at one end of the junction; a read error may be the cause. The chain carries TRBV7-7 and TRBJ2-1; D ambiguous. CDR3 length equals 17 residues. The germline CDR1 and CDR2 sequences are SSHAT and FNYEAQ (reference sequence). In DNA form, the CDR3 reads TGTGCTAGCAGCGCTACCCCCCGGCAGAGCTCCTACAATGAGCAGTTCTTC. This encodes CASSATPRQSSYNEQFF.

This clone was detected only once. The V gene is TRBV7-2, the J gene TRBJ2-3, with D possibly being TRBD1 (6 bases). The germline CDR1 and CDR2 sequences are SGHTA and FQGNSA. The CDR3 has 14 amino acids. V was trimmed by 4 bases and J by 2 bases, leaving 10 bases between them. The CDR3 loop reads CASSSDSTTDTQYF. The CDR3 DNA follows: TGTGCCAGCAGCTCGGACAGCACCACAGATACGCAGTATTTT.

The gene calls are TRBV19 and TRBJ2-3, with a weak D call TRBD2 (5 bases). The CDR3 loop spans 14 amino acids. Germline loops: CDR1 LNHDA, CDR2 SQIVND (reference sequence). V dropped 3 bases and J dropped 7 bases, with 14 bases sitting between them. The CDR3: CASSIVGSLNTQYF. In DNA form, the CDR3 reads TGTGCCAGTAGTATTGTAGGGAGTTTGAATACGCAGTATTTT.

The V gene is TRBV6-2 or TRBV6-3, the J gene TRBJ1-2, with no clear D. Germline CDR1 and CDR2: MNHEY and SVGEGT. The V end was cut by 6 bases, the J end by 3 bases, with 8 bases between. The CDR3 extends over 12 amino acids. CDR3 protein: CASSQGDYGYTF. DNA of the CDR3: TGTGCCAGCAGCCAAGGAGACTATGGCTACACCTTC.

The chain joins TRBV18 to TRBJ2-6; 8 positions agree with TRBD1. The length of the CDR3 is 18 residues. The germline gives CDR1 KGHSH, CDR2 LQKENI. Germline trimming cut 0 bases from V and 0 bases from J; bases unmatched to any gene: 4. CDR3 nucleotide sequence: TGTGCCAGCTCACCACCTGGGACAGGTCTCTCTGGGGCCAACGTCCTGACTTTC. Translating gives CASSPPGTGLSGANVLTF.

Here the CDR3 reads CASSPGTEHNEQFF. The DNA for the CDR3 is TGTGCCAGCAGCCCCGGGACAGAACACAATGAGCAGTTCTTC. The V and J genes are TRBV27 and TRBJ2-1, with 7 nucleotides matching TRBD1. Germline V gives CDR1 MNHEY, CDR2 SMNVEV (reference sequence). The CDR3 loop spans 14 amino acids. The V segment lost 6 bases and the J segment 5 bases; nucleotides outside the gene matches: 7.

The genes are TRBV6-6 and TRBJ2-3; TRBD2 matches 13 bases. The CDR3 contains 16 residues. Germline V CDR1 and CDR2: MNHNY, SVGAGI (reference sequence). The ends lost 4 bases at V and 3 bases at J; junction bases unmatched: 4. The CDR3 region has the DNA TGTGCCAGCAGTTCCGGGACTAGCGGGGTTACAGATACGCAGTATTTT. Translation gives CASSSGTSGVTDTQYF.

This clone was recorded once. The chain carries TRBV14 and TRBJ2-1; D is possibly TRBD1 (5 bases). Trimming stripped 4 bases from V and 8 bases from J, with 15 bases between. This CDR3 spans 14 amino acids. Germline CDR1 is SGHDN and CDR2 is FVKESK. The CDR3 DNA reads as TGTGCCAGCAGCCCCGTGCAGGGTCGGCATGAGCAGTTCTTC. It encodes CASSPVQGRHEQFF.

The chain uses TRBV6-1 and TRBJ1-2, with 11 bases that match TRBD1. V was clipped by 2 bases and J by 5 bases; unmatched bases: 4. Germline CDR1 is MNHNS and CDR2 is SASEGT. The CDR3 runs to 15 residues. CDR3 DNA: TGTGCCAGCAGTGAACGGGACAGGGGGATTTATGGCTACACCTTC. Translating it yields CASSERDRGIYGYTF.

J is TRBJ2-2 and V is TRBV5-1; TRBD2 is a possible D gene (5 bases). V was clipped by 1 base and J by 5 bases, with 9 bases between them. The CDR3 spans 14 residues. CDR1 is SGHRS, CDR2 YFSETQ, per germline. CDR3 in DNA: TGCGCCAGCAGCTTGAACGAGCGGACCGGGGAGCTGTTTTTT. Protein product: CASSLNERTGELFF.

V and J are TRBV2 and TRBJ2-1, with a weak D call TRBD2 (6 bases). There are 15 residues in the CDR3. The germline V and J ends were trimmed by 9 bases and 9 bases, with 24 bases remaining between them. CDR1 is SNHLY, CDR2 FYNNEI, per germline. The CDR3 sequence: CASSGTSKDPIEQFF. The DNA for the CDR3 is TGTGCCAGTTCCGGGACTTCCAAGGATCCCATTGAGCAGTTCTTC.

This sequence joins TRBV5-4 and TRBJ2-7, with 11 bases aligning to TRBD1. The CDR3 spans 16 residues. The ends lost 3 bases at V and 0 bases at J; junction bases unmatched: 5. The germline CDR1 and CDR2 sequences are SGHNT and YYREEE (reference sequence). The CDR3 bases are TGTGCCAGCAGCTCTCGGGACAGGGGGGCCTCCTACGAGCAGTACTTC. Protein sequence: CASSSRDRGASYEQYF.

V is TRBV6-5 and J is TRBJ1-4; D is uncertain. CDR1 and CDR2 (germline): MNHEY, SVGAGI. The CDR3 totals 13 residues. Between the trimmed V and J ends, which lost 6 bases and 8 bases, there was a span of 13 bases. The CDR3 sequence: CASRLRTEEKLFF. DNA for the CDR3: TGTGCCAGCAGATTACGTACGGAGGAAAAACTGTTTTTT.

A single count supports this clone. The chain recombines TRBV12-3 or TRBV12-4 with TRBJ2-7, with TRBD2 as a possible D gene (7 bases). The CDR3 extends over 13 amino acids. With 6 bases removed from V and 4 bases from J, the gap between germline ends came to 13 bases. The CDR3 DNA reads TGTGCCAGCAGGTGGGGGGGGGCTTACGAGCAGTACTTC. This translates into CASRWGGAYEQYF.

V and J are TRBV3-1 (or the pseudogene TRBV3-2) and TRBJ1-2; no definite D call. Germline V gene lookup returns CDR1 LGHDT and CDR2 YNNKEL (reference sequence). There are 15 residues in the CDR3. Trimming left V 0 bases short and J 1 base short, with 9 bases between. CDR3 coding DNA: TGTGCCAGCAGCCAAGACAGAGCTGATAACTATGGCTACACCTTC. Amino acid sequence: CASSQDRADNYGYTF.